This TCR beta chain stems from a study of control samples from healthy donors and cancer patients. The CDR3 spans 12 residues. Deletions cut 2 bases from V and 5 bases from J, with 7 bases between. CDR1 and CDR2 (germline): MNHEY, SVGEGT. Libraries were prepared by immunoSEQ multiplex PCR; TCRdb keeps only in-frame clonotypes and omits some of them. This repertoire shows about 170,000 clones, 70% to 90% found once; its top ten account for around 11%. The rearrangement uses TRBV6-2 or TRBV6-3 and TRBJ2-7; D is uncertain. This clonotype was sampled from a man younger than 40 in good health. Sequencing was performed on blood. The CDR3 region is CASSYRVDEQYF. Written as DNA, the CDR3 is TGTGCCAGCAGTTACAGGGTTGACGAGCAGTACTTC.